This T cell receptor beta chain was recorded in a study of post-analysis software for immune sequencing data. Across the study: Included among the disease courses, which were recorded for the cohort, were relapsing-remitting, secondary progressive and progressive-relapsing multiple sclerosis.

Unique molecular identifiers tagged the TCR beta cDNA libraries. MiXCR, run by TCRdb on the PCR reads, gives a single entry per CDR3 protein. The top ten hold about 0.5% of the sample, which has over 700,000 distinct CDR3 sequences, 25% to 30% seen once. Study-wide results and limits: Compared with controls, patients had more of five or six TRBV segments, including TRBV5-6, TRBV5-1 and TRBV20-1.

The V gene lost 0 bases and the J gene lost 4 bases, with 2 bases spanning the gap. Germline CDR1 is SQVTM and CDR2 is ANQGSEA. The CDR3 contains 11 residues. About this clonotype itself: Its matching antigen is unknown.

Sequenced sample: blood. The receptor was derived from a girl aged 10-17 years with multiple sclerosis. The chain combines TRBV29-1 with TRBJ2-3; D gene ambiguous. CDR3 region: CSVEDADTQYF. CDR3 DNA: TGCAGCGTTGAAGATGCAGATACGCAGTATTTT.